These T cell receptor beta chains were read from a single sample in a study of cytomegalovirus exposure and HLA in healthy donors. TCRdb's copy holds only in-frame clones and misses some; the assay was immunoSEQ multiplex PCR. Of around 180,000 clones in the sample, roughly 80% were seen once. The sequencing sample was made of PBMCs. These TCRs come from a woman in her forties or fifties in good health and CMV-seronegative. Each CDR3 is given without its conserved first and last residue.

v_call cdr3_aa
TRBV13 ASSLAGGSPRNTEAF
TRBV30 AGTGVVYEQY
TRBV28 ASSLAGLAYNEQF
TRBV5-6 ASSLADMNTEAF
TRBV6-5 ASSYSREGSTEAF
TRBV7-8 ASSLVVSGLSTDTQY
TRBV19 ASSPGGGGTGELF
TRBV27 ASRKGQGAYYGYT
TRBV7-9 ASSSGLAGVSDTQY
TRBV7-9 ASSPRTSGGAPEQF
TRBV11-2 ASSLEGTGGMYEQF
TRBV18 ASSPLQAIDTDTQY
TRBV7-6 ASSLRTSGSYNEQF
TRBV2 ASSEDRNYGYT
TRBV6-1 ASATGTGMETQY
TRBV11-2 ASSLGPGTYGYT
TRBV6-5 ASSYPGLGNYEQY
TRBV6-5 ASRVSVTGSYEQY
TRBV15 ATSKGGDQLDEQF
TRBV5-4 ASSLFIGTGGVTEAF
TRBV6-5 ASSYTSSYEQY
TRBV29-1 SVNSGGNTDTQY
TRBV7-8 ASSQRAGGAQETQY
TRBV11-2 ASSPVSTDTQY
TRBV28 ASSLFITPTGGSTDTQY
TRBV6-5 ASSEKGEDNEQF
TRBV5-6 ASSLGTGNQPQH
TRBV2 ASEYNIGTGTMQGYT
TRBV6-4 ASSAYRAASSGNTIY
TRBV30 AWTPAITSLKAF
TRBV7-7 ASSSGLAGATGELF
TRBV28 ASSFQTNEKLF
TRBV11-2 ASSFGGNTIY
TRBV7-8 ASSFEGTSGPTYEQY
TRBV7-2 ASSRPGEKLF
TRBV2 ASSDSLAASEAF
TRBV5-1 ASSLRGQPGTEAF
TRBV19 ASRNRGGEKLF
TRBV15 ATSRGGGYYEQY
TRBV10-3 ARRQAAQPQH
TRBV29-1 SVDRTGVNTEAF
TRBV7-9 ASSLAAANYGYT
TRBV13 ASSVGPFGQSYEQY
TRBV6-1 ASRPVAGGINEQF
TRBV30 AWSGDPGGNTIY
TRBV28 ASFPQTPISYEQY
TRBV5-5 ASSSAGGTNEQY
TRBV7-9 ASSLQGPTDTQY
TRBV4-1 ASSQDGLAGEADTQY
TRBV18 ASSAGQGLVGEQY